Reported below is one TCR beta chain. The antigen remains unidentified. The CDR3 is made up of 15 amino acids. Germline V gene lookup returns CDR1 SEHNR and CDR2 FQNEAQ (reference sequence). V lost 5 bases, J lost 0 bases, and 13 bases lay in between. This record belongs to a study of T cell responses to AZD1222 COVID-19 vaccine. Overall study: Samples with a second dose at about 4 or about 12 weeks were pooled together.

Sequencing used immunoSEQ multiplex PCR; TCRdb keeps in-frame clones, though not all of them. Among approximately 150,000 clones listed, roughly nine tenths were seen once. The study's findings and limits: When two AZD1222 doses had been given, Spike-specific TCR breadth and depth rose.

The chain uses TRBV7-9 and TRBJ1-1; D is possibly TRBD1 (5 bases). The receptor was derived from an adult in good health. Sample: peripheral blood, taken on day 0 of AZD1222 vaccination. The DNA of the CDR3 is TGTGCCAGCAGCCCAAAGGACACCTTGAACACTGAAGCTTTCTTT. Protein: CASSPKDTLNTEAFF.